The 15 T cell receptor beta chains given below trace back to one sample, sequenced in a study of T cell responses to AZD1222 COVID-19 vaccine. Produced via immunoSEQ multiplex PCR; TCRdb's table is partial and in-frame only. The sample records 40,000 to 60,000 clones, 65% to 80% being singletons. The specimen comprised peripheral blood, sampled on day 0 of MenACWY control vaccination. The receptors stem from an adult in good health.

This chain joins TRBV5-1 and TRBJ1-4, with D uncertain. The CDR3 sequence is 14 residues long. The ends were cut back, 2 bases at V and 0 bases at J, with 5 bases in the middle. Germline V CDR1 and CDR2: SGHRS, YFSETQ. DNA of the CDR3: TGCGCCAGCAGCTTTAACCCAACTAATGAAAAACTGTTTTTT. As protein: CASSFNPTNEKLFF.

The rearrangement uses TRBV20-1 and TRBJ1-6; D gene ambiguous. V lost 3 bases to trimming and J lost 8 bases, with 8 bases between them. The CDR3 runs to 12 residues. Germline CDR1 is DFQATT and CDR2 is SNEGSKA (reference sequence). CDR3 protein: CSASLTYSPLHF. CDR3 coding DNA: TGCAGTGCTAGTCTTACTTATTCACCCCTCCACTTT.

The CDR3 region has the DNA TGTGCCAGCAGTCCGGTAGGGACTAAAACCGGGGAGCTGTTTTTT. It is translated as CASSPVGTKTGELFF. The V gene is TRBV27, the J gene TRBJ2-2, with 7 bases matching TRBD2. Losses at the gene ends were 5 bases for V and 5 bases for J; bases not matched to a gene: 8. The CDR3 runs to 15 residues. Per the germline V gene, CDR1 is MNHEY and CDR2 is SMNVEV (reference sequence).

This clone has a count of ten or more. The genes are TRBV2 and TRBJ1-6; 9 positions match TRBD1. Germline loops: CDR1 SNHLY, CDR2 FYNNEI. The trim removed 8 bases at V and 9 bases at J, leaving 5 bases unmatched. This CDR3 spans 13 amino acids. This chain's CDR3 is CASRGQGSSPLHF. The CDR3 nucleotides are TGTGCCAGCCGGGGACAGGGTAGTTCACCCCTCCACTTT. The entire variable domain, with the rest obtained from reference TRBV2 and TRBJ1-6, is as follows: EPEVTQTPSHQVTQMGQEVILRCVPISNHLYFYWYRQILGQKVEFLVSFYNNEISEKSEIFDDQFSVERPDGSNFTLKIRSTKLEDSAMYFCASRGQGSSPLHFGNGTRLTVT.

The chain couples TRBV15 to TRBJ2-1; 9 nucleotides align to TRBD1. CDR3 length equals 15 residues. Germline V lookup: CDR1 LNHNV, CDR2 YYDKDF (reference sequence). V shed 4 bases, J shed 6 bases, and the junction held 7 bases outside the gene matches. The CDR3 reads CATSTQQGASNEQFF. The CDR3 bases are TGTGCCACCAGCACCCAACAGGGGGCTAGCAATGAGCAGTTCTTC.

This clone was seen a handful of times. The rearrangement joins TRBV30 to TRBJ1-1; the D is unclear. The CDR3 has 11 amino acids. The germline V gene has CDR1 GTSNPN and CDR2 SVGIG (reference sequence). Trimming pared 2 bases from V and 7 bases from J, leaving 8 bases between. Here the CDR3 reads CAWSWAGEAFF. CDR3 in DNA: TGTGCCTGGAGTTGGGCAGGTGAAGCTTTCTTT.

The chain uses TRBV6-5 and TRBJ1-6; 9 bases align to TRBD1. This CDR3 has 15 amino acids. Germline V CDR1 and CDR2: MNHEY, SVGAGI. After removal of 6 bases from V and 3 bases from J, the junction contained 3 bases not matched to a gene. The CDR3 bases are TGTGCCAGCAGGACAGGGGGAAACTATAATTCACCCCTCCACTTT. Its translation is CASRTGGNYNSPLHF.

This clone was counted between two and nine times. The CDR3 loop reads CASSAATAYGYTF. CDR3 bases: TGTGCCAGCAGCGCAGCGACGGCCTATGGCTACACCTTC. The chain has TRBV7-2 and TRBJ1-2; D is undetermined. Germline CDR1 and CDR2: SGHTA and FQGNSA. This CDR3 spans 13 amino acids. Between the trimmed V and J ends, which lost 5 bases and 4 bases, there was a span of 11 bases.

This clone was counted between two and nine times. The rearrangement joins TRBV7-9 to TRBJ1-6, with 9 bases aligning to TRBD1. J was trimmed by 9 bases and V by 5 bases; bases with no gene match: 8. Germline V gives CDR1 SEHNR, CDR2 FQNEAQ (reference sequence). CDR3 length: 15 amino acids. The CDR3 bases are TGTGCCAGCAGCGTAAAGGGACAGGGACCTTCACCCCTCCACTTT. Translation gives CASSVKGQGPSPLHF. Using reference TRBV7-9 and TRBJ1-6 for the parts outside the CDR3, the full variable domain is DTGVSQNPRHKITKRGQNVTFRCDPISEHNRLYWYRQTLGQGPEFLTYFQNEAQLEKSRLLSDRFSAERPKGSFSTLEIQRTEQGDSAMYLCASSVKGQGPSPLHFGNGTRLTVT.

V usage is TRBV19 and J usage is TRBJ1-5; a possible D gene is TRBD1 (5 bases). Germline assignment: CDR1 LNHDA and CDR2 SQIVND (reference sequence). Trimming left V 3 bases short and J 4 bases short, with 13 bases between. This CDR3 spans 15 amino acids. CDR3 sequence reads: CASSMKGEGNQPQHF. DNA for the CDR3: TGTGCCAGTAGTATGAAAGGGGAAGGGAATCAGCCCCAGCATTTT. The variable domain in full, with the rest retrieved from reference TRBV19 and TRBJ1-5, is DGGITQSPKYLFRKEGQNVTLSCEQNLNHDAMYWYRQDPGQGLRLIYYSQIVNDFQKGDIAEGYSVSREKKESFPLTVTSAQKNPTAFYLCASSMKGEGNQPQHFGDGTRLSIL.

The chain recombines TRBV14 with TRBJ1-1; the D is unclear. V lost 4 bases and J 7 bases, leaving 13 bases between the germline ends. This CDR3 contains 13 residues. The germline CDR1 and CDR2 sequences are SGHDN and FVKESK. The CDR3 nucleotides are TGTGCCAGCAGCCCTTCAGCTTGGGGTGAAGCTTTCTTT. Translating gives CASSPSAWGEAFF.

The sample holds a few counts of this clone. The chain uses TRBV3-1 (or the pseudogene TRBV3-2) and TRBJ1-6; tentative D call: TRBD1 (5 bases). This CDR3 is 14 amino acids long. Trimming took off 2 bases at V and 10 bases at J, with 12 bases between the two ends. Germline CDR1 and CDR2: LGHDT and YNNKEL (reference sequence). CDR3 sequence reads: CASSQFSGDSPLHF. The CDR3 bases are TGTGCCAGCAGCCAATTCTCCGGGGACTCACCCCTCCACTTT.

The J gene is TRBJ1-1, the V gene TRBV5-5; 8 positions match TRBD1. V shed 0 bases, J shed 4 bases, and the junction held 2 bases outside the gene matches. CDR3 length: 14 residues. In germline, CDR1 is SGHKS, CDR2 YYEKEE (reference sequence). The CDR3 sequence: CASSLEDRATEAFF. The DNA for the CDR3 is TGTGCCAGCAGCTTGGAGGACAGGGCCACTGAAGCTTTCTTT.

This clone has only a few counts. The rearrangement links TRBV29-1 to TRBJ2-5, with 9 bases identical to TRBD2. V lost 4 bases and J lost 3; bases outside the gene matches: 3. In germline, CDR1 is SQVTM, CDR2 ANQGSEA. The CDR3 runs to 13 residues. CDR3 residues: CSVGASGKETQYF. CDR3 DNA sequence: TGCAGCGTTGGGGCTAGCGGGAAAGAGACCCAGTACTTC.

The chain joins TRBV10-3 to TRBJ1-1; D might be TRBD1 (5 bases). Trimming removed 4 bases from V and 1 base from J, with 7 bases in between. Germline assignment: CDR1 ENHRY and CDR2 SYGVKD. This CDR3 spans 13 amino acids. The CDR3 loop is CAISGTPNTEAFF. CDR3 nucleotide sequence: TGTGCCATCAGTGGGACACCGAACACTGAAGCTTTCTTT.